The 26 T cell receptor beta chains presented below share a single source sample, sequenced in a study of TIL therapy for anti-PD-1-resistant metastatic lung cancer. This was the immunoSEQ v3 assay. Data came from immunoSEQ multiplex PCR; TCRdb stores just in-frame clones and leaves some out. The sample shows about 100,000 clones, roughly 65% of them seen only once. Time point: pre-treatment sample, taken before nivolumab and TIL therapy. Pleural nodules or supraclavicular lymph nodes made up most of the excised metastases sampled. Sequencing used tumor tissue, obtained at baseline. These receptors all stem from a person between 25 and 79 years old with non-small cell lung cancer.

In this sample, this clone turned up many times. J is TRBJ1-5 and V is TRBV5-1; 10 bases are shared with TRBD1. Germline V gene sequence: CDR1 SGHRS, CDR2 YFSETQ. The CDR3 is 15 residues long. Trimming cost V 2 bases and J 7 bases; bases outside gene matches: 6. For the CDR3, the DNA is TGCGCCAGCAGCTTAGGGACAGGGGCAGGGCAGCCCCAGCATTTT. Translating gives CASSLGTGAGQPQHF.

For the CDR3, the DNA is TGTGCCAGCAGTTACGGTCGAGGGGGAGATGGCTACACCTTC. Protein product: CASSYGRGGDGYTF. The rearrangement links TRBV6-2 or TRBV6-3 to TRBJ1-2, with TRBD1 as a possible D gene (6 bases). This CDR3 contains 14 residues. The V end was cut by 2 bases, the J end by 6 bases, with 13 bases between. Per germline, CDR1 MNHEY and CDR2 SVGEGT.

V usage is TRBV3-1 (or the pseudogene TRBV3-2) and J usage is TRBJ2-5; 8 bases fit TRBD2. The CDR3 totals 16 residues. V trimming: 1 base; J trimming: 0 bases; junction bases outside the gene matches: 4. The germline V gene encodes CDR1 LGHDT and CDR2 YNNKEL (reference sequence). CDR3 loop: CASSQVGAGDQETQYF. The CDR3 coding sequence is TGTGCCAGCAGCCAAGTAGGAGCGGGAGACCAAGAGACCCAGTACTTC.

The J gene is TRBJ2-5, the V gene TRBV5-1; possibly TRBD1 or TRBD2 for D (8 bases each). Germline CDR1 reads SGHRS; CDR2 reads YFSETQ. The V gene lost 4 bases and the J gene lost 2 bases, with 18 bases spanning the gap. CDR3 length equals 16 residues. The CDR3 loop reads CASSRQGASGQETQYF. The DNA of the CDR3 is TGCGCCAGCAGCCGGCAGGGGGCTAGCGGGCAAGAGACCCAGTACTTC. Based on the CDR3 plus reference TRBV5-1 and TRBJ2-5, the full variable domain is KAGVTQTPRYLIKTRGQQVTLSCSPISGHRSVSWYQQTPGQGLQFLFEYFSETQRNKGNFPGRFSGRQFSNSRSEMNVSTLELGDSALYLCASSRQGASGQETQYFGPGTRLLVL.

This clone came up a few times. The chain uses TRBV24-1 and TRBJ2-3, with D possibly TRBD2 on 6 matching bases. CDR1 KGHDR and CDR2 SFDVKD come from the germline V gene. Trimming cost V 3 bases and J 6 bases, with 9 bases left between them. The CDR3 is made up of 13 amino acids. Here the CDR3 DNA reads TGTGCCACCAGTGATGGAGGGTCGGATACGCAGTATTTT. Translating gives CATSDGGSDTQYF.

This chain connects TRBV19 to TRBJ1-3; 8 nucleotides line up with TRBD1. The CDR3 spans 17 residues. In germline, CDR1 is LNHDA, CDR2 SQIVND (reference sequence). V shed 3 bases, J shed 0 bases, and the junction held 7 bases outside the gene matches. CDR3 bases: TGTGCCAGTAGTATGCGGAACAGGGGGACCTCTGGAAACACCATATATTTT. As protein: CASSMRNRGTSGNTIYF.

This clone was seen a few times. The chain carries TRBV11-2 and TRBJ2-2, with 9 positions matching TRBD2. This CDR3 has 15 residues. Germline CDR1 is SGHAT and CDR2 is FQNNGV. V dropped 6 bases and J dropped 6; count of bases not matched to a gene: 8. Here the CDR3 DNA reads TGTGCCAGCAGAACCGGACTAGCGAGGGCCGGGGAGCTGTTTTTT. Translation: CASRTGLARAGELFF.

In this sample, this clone turned up once. This rearrangement joins TRBV5-1 to TRBJ1-5; 7 bases agree with TRBD1. The germline V gene encodes CDR1 SGHRS and CDR2 YFSETQ. V was clipped by 4 bases and J by 4 bases; unmatched bases: 2. The CDR3 has 13 amino acids. The DNA of the CDR3 is TGCGCCAGCAGCCCGACAGGGAATCAGCCCCAGCATTTT. It yields the protein CASSPTGNQPQHF.

The chain recombines TRBV7-2 with TRBJ2-3, with 11 nucleotides matching TRBD2. Germline lookup yields CDR1 SGHTA and CDR2 FQGNSA. This CDR3 spans 16 amino acids. V dropped 6 bases and J dropped 4; count of bases not matched to a gene: 9. As DNA, the CDR3 is TGTGCCAGCAGGAAAACCGGGACTAGCGGATCAGATACGCAGTATTTT. This translates into CASRKTGTSGSDTQYF. Full variable domain (remainder filled in from reference TRBV7-2 and TRBJ2-3): GAGVSQSPSNKVTEKGKDVELRCDPISGHTALYWYRQSLGQGLEFLIYFQGNSAPDKSGLPSDRFSAERTGGSVSTLTIQRTQQEDSAVYLCASRKTGTSGSDTQYFGPGTRLTVL.

The J gene is TRBJ2-2, the V gene TRBV5-4; D ambiguous. The V gene's germline CDR1 is SGHNT and CDR2 YYREEE (reference sequence). This CDR3 is 13 amino acids long. V was pared by 3 bases and J by 5 bases, with 8 bases between. As DNA, the CDR3 is TGTGCCAGCAGCTCCCCGGGTACCGGGGAGCTGTTTTTT. It codes for CASSSPGTGELFF.

CDR3: CAWNSGRYNQPQHF. The CDR3 region has the DNA TGTGCCTGGAATTCTGGACGGTACAATCAGCCCCAGCATTTT. This chain links TRBV30 with TRBJ1-5; D unclear. The germline V gene has CDR1 GTSNPN and CDR2 SVGIG (reference sequence). V was shortened by 4 bases and J by 3 bases, with 13 bases between the two germline ends. This CDR3 has 14 residues.

J is TRBJ1-6 and V is TRBV4-3, with D maybe TRBD1 (6 bases). Trimming shortened V by 0 bases and J by 10 bases, and 13 bases separated the two germline ends. In germline, CDR1 is LGHNA, CDR2 YSLEER. The CDR3 spans 15 residues. The CDR3 loop is CASSQETGSRSPLHF. The CDR3 nucleotides read TGCGCCAGCAGCCAAGAAACAGGGTCGAGATCACCCCTCCACTTT.

The J gene is TRBJ2-7, the V gene TRBV15; D is unclear. Germline CDR1 LNHNV, CDR2 YYDKDF (reference sequence). There are 13 residues in the CDR3. Trimming took 0 bases from V and 9 from J, leaving 12 bases between them. The CDR3 sequence: CATSRDTASGQYF. Here the CDR3 DNA reads TGTGCCACCAGCAGAGACACGGCCTCGGGGCAGTACTTC.

In its sample, this clone was seen once. J is TRBJ2-2 and V is TRBV6-2 or TRBV6-3; 7 bases align to TRBD2. The germline V gene has CDR1 MNHEY and CDR2 SVGEGT. Trimming removed 5 bases from V and 6 bases from J; junction bases left unmatched: 6. This CDR3 region has 14 residues. The CDR3 nucleotides read TGTGCCAGCAGTCCGGGGAGGGCACCCGGGGAGCTGTTTTTT. Its protein product is CASSPGRAPGELFF.

This clone was seen a few times. The rearrangement joins TRBV4-2 to TRBJ2-7; 7 bases agree with TRBD2. The V segment lost 0 bases and the J segment 0 bases; nucleotides outside the gene matches: 2. Germline values: CDR1 LGHNA, CDR2 YNFKEQ. The CDR3 consists of 15 residues. CDR3: CASSQEGGFSYEQYF. The CDR3 DNA reads TGTGCCAGCAGCCAAGAGGGGGGGTTCTCCTACGAGCAGTACTTC.

The rearrangement uses TRBV11-2 and TRBJ2-2; 11 nucleotides match TRBD2. This CDR3 contains 17 residues. V lost 2 bases to trimming and J lost 6 bases; unmatched junction nucleotides: 8. From germline, CDR1 is SGHAT and CDR2 FQNNGV. CDR3 DNA: TGTGCCAGCAGCTTAAGCGGGACTAGCGGTAGGGCCGGGGAGCTGTTTTTT. Residues: CASSLSGTSGRAGELFF.

This clone was counted ten times or more. The CDR3 DNA follows: TGCGCCAGCAGCTTTGGGCAACCGAATGAAAAACTGTTTTTT. Protein product: CASSFGQPNEKLFF. This sequence joins TRBV5-1 and TRBJ1-4, with no clear D. V was shortened by 2 bases and J by 5 bases, with 10 bases between the two germline ends. CDR1 is SGHRS and CDR2 is YFSETQ in the germline V gene. The CDR3 length is 14 residues.

In this sample, this clone turned up many times. This chain links TRBV10-3 with TRBJ1-6, with unresolved D. V dropped 4 bases and J dropped 0 bases, with 10 bases sitting between them. This CDR3 region has 16 residues. Germline CDR1 and CDR2: ENHRY and SYGVKD. The CDR3 spells CAISGAESSYNSPLHF. CDR3 bases: TGTGCCATCAGTGGTGCAGAGAGCTCCTATAATTCACCCCTCCACTTT.

The chain has TRBV29-1 and TRBJ1-2; no definite D call. Germline V gene sequence: CDR1 SQVTM, CDR2 ANQGSEA. The CDR3 covers 13 residues. Trimming stripped 4 bases from V and 1 base from J, with 10 bases between. This CDR3 reads CSVVRDGNYGYTF. The CDR3 region has the DNA TGCAGCGTTGTCCGCGACGGTAACTATGGCTACACCTTC.

This CDR3 reads CASSKGPRGGETQYF. DNA for the CDR3: TGTGCCAGCAGCAAAGGGCCCAGGGGGGGAGAGACCCAGTACTTC. The chain carries TRBV21-1 and TRBJ2-5. TRBV21-1 is a pseudogene. The CDR3 is 15 residues long.

The chain joins TRBV28 to TRBJ2-3; 7 bases are a match to TRBD1. This CDR3 is 15 amino acids long. Losses at the gene ends were 7 bases for V and 2 bases for J; bases not matched to a gene: 9. Germline CDR1 is MDHEN and CDR2 is SYDVKM. The CDR3 protein is CASKTGQQFTDTQYF. DNA of the CDR3: TGTGCCAGCAAGACGGGACAGCAATTCACAGATACGCAGTATTTT. Full variable domain (outside the CDR3, taken from reference TRBV28 and TRBJ2-3): DVKVTQSSRYLVKRTGEKVFLECVQDMDHENMFWYRQDPGLGLRLIYFSYDVKMKEKGDIPEGYSVSREKKERFSLILESASTNQTSMYLCASKTGQQFTDTQYFGPGTRLTVL.

This clone has only one observation. V is TRBV30 and J is TRBJ1-3, with D unclear. Trimming removed 4 bases at V and 0 bases at J, with 10 bases between. There are 14 residues in the CDR3. Germline CDR1 reads GTSNPN; CDR2 reads SVGIG (reference sequence). The CDR3 loop reads CAWNKLSSGNTIYF. The CDR3, as DNA: TGTGCCTGGAACAAACTTAGCTCTGGAAACACCATATATTTT.

The rearrangement joins TRBV14 to TRBJ2-3; D not resolved. CDR3 length: 14 residues. Germline lookup yields CDR1 SGHDN and CDR2 FVKESK. Trimming removed 3 bases at V and 11 bases at J, with 18 bases between. CDR3 sequence: CASSQTHVHVEQYF. CDR3 nucleotide sequence: TGTGCCAGCAGCCAGACGCACGTCCATGTCGAGCAGTATTTT.

This clone came up a few times. This chain connects TRBV7-2 to TRBJ2-3, with D hard to call. Germline-derived CDR1 and CDR2 are SGHTA and FQGNSA. Trimming cost V 4 bases and J 10 bases, with 12 bases left between them. The CDR3 runs to 12 residues. CDR3 residues: CASSSLGYAQYF. DNA for the CDR3: TGTGCCAGCAGCTCGCTTGGTTATGCGCAGTATTTT.

The V gene is TRBV7-2, the J gene TRBJ2-7; maybe TRBD2 (6 bases). The CDR3 has 14 residues. Trimming shortened V by 1 base and J by 2 bases, and 9 bases separated the two germline ends. Germline-derived CDR1 and CDR2 are SGHTA and FQGNSA. The CDR3 DNA sequence: TGTGCCAGCAGCTTAGAACTAGCCACCTACGAGCAGTACTTC. It codes for CASSLELATYEQYF.

V is TRBV6-6 and J is TRBJ2-7; the match to TRBD1 covers 7 bases. V lost 0 bases and J lost 3; bases outside the gene matches: 5. CDR1 is MNHNY, CDR2 SVGAGI, per germline (reference sequence). CDR3 length: 15 residues. The CDR3 is CASSYSRGPNYEQYF. The DNA of the CDR3 is TGTGCCAGCAGTTACTCGAGGGGGCCCAACTACGAGCAGTACTTC.